This record covers a single T cell receptor beta chain. Its antigen remains unidentified. This record belongs to a study of T cells in Graves' hyperthyroidism and ophthalmopathy. General observations from the study: Researchers report that a 13 V-J model separated ophthalmopathy from stable hyperthyroidism. Within blood appeared most thyroid clonotypes that had expanded above 0.001. Ophthalmopathy was predicted by the model a median of 6.5 months ahead of onset.

Patients between 18 and 65 years old had hyperthyroidism, newly diagnosed and lasting under 2 months. TCR beta CDR3 regions were amplified from RNA. The HTBI primer set was used in a first-round RT-PCR of the TCR CDR3. TCRdb processed the multiplex PCR reads anew with MiXCR; each CDR3 protein has one entry. The sample holds approximately 600,000 distinct CDR3 sequences, more than 11% seen once. This CDR3 spans 16 amino acids. V was clipped by 7 bases and J by 0 bases, with 21 bases between them. Germline CDR1 GTSNPN, CDR2 SVGIG (reference sequence). The chain employs TRBV30 and TRBJ1-2; maybe TRBD1 (5 bases). The sequencing input was blood. This receptor was obtained from a woman younger than 45 with Graves' hyperthyroidism that later progressed to Graves' ophthalmopathy. As DNA, the CDR3 is TGTGCCTCCGTAGTAGCGGGAGGGGATGCTAACTATGGCTACACCTTC. Translated, it gives CASVVAGGDANYGYTF.